The clone carrying this TCR beta chain was picked up many times. TCRdb redid the calling of the 5' RACE reads with MiXCR, one entry per CDR3 protein. Altogether some 60,000 distinct CDR3 sequences are present, roughly 12% being singletons, with the ten largest covering over 1.1%. The sample originates from a study of early T cells in non-severe SARS-CoV-2 infection. CDR1 and CDR2 (germline): SGHTA, FQGNSA. This CDR3 is built from 14 residues. Deletions cut 5 bases from V and 2 bases from J, with 12 bases between. The sample consisted of whole blood, taken at baseline. V usage is TRBV7-2 and J usage is TRBJ2-5; possibly TRBD2 for D (5 bases). The receptor's source is an adult who was a healthcare worker with PCR-confirmed SARS-CoV-2 infection or an uninfected control (not recorded which). The CDR3 sequence: CASSPQSGQETQYF. The CDR3 coding sequence is TGTGCCAGCAGCCCCCAGTCGGGGCAAGAGACCCAGTACTTC.